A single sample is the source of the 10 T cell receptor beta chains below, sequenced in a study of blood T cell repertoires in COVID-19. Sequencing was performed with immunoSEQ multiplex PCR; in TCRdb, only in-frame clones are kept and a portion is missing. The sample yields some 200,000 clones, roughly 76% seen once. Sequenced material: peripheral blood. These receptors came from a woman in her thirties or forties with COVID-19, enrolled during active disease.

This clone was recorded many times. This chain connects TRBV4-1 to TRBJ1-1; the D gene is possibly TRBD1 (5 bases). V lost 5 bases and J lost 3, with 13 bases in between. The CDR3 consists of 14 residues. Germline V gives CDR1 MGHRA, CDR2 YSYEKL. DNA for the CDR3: TGCGCCAGCAGCTCAGGGCGTTCGTACACTGAAGCTTTCTTT. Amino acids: CASSSGRSYTEAFF.

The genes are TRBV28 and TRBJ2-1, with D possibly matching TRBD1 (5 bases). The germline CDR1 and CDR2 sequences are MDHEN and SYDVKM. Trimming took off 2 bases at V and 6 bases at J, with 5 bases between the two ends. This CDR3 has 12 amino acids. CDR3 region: CASSLQGNEQFF. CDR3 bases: TGTGCCAGCAGTTTACAGGGCAATGAGCAGTTCTTC. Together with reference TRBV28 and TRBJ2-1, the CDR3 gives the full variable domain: DVKVTQSSRYLVKRTGEKVFLECVQDMDHENMFWYRQDPGLGLRLIYFSYDVKMKEKGDIPEGYSVSREKKERFSLILESASTNQTSMYLCASSLQGNEQFFGPGTRLTVL.

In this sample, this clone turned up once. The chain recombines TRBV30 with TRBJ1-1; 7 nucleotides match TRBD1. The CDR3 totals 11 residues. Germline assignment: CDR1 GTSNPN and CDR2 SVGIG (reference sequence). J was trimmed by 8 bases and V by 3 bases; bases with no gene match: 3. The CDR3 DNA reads TGTGCCTGGAGACAGACAGGGGAAGCTTTCTTT. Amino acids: CAWRQTGEAFF.

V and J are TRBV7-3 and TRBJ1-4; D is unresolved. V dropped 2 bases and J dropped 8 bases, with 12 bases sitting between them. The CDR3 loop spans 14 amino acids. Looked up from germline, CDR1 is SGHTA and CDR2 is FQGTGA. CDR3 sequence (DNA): TGTGCCAGCAGCTTAGGCGTCCTGGAGGAAAAACTGTTTTTT. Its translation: CASSLGVLEEKLFF. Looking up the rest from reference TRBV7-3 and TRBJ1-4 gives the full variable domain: GAGVSQTPSNKVTEKGKYVELRCDPISGHTALYWYRQSLGQGPEFLIYFQGTGAADDSGLPNDRFFAVRPEGSVSTLKIQRTERGDSAVYLCASSLGVLEEKLFFGSGTQLSVL.

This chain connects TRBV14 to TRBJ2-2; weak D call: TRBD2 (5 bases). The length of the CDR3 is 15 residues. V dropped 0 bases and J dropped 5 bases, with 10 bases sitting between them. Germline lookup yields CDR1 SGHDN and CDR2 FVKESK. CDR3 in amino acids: CASSQEKRGTGELFF. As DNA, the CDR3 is TGTGCCAGCAGCCAAGAGAAGCGAGGGACCGGGGAGCTGTTTTTT.

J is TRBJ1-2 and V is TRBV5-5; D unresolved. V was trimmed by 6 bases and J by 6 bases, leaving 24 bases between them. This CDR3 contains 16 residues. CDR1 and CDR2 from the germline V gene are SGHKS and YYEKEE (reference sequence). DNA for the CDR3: TGTGCCAGCACCCAAAGCTTGAGGTCTGAAAACGATGGCTACACCTTC. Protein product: CASTQSLRSENDGYTF.

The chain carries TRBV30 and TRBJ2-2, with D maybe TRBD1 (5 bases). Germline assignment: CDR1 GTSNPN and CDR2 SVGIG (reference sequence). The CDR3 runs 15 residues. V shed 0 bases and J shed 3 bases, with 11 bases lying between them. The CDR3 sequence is CAWSVPRVDTGELFF. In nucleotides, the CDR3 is TGTGCCTGGAGTGTACCCAGGGTGGACACCGGGGAGCTGTTTTTT.

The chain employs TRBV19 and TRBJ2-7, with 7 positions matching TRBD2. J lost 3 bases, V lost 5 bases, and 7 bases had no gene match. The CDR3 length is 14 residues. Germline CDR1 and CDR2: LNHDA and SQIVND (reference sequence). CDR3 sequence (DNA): TGTGCCAGTAGTGATAGGACTAGACACTACGAGCAGTACTTC. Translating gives CASSDRTRHYEQYF.

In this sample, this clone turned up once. DNA for the CDR3: TGTGCCAGTAGTACAAACTATCAGCCCCAGCATTTT. This gives the protein CASSTNYQPQHF. This rearrangement joins TRBV19 to TRBJ1-5; D unclear. Germline V gene lookup returns CDR1 LNHDA and CDR2 SQIVND (reference sequence). This CDR3 is 12 amino acids long. V lost 4 bases to trimming and J lost 5 bases, with 6 bases between them.

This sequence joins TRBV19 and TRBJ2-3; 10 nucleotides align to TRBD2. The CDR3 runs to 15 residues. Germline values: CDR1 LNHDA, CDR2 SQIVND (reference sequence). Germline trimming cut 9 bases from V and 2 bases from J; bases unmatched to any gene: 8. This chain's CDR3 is CASKISGGTTDTQYF. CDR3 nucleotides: TGTGCCAGCAAGATTAGCGGGGGGACCACAGATACGCAGTATTTT.